The 9 T cell receptor beta chains below were found in one sample sequenced in a study of tumor-infiltrating lymphocytes in primary liver carcinoma. The template, approximately 500 ng total RNA, yielded TCR beta cDNA made with a constant-region primer. Amplification in three nested multiplex PCR rounds with slightly modified ARM-PCR gave rise to TCR beta libraries. The opening two PCR rounds, ten to eleven cycles each, paired TRBV1-TRBV30 forward primers with a C-beta reverse primer. One entry per CDR3 protein, called by TCRdb with MiXCR from the multiplex PCR reads. The table lists about 64,000 distinct CDR3 sequences, over 60% of them singletons, with under 45% in the top ten. Co-extraction of both nucleic acids (RNA and DNA) used about 17-31 mg of unsorted bulk tissue. Sequences were obtained from liver tumor tissue from sampling region 4. Subset described: tumor region T4, right-lateral pole. These receptors came from a man between 40 and 49 years old with primary liver carcinoma and hepatitis B virus infection.

The V call is TRBV28, the J call TRBJ2-5; D unclear. Germline-derived CDR1 and CDR2 are MDHEN and SYDVKM. Trimming removed 7 bases from V and 1 base from J, with 16 bases in between. This CDR3 spans 15 amino acids. CDR3 sequence: CASTSHTGFQETQYF. The CDR3 DNA sequence: TGTGCCAGCACCTCGCACACCGGATTCCAAGAGACCCAGTACTTC. The full variable domain, with the rest looked up from reference TRBV28 and TRBJ2-5, is DVKVTQSSRYLVKRTGEKVFLECVQDMDHENMFWYRQDPGLGLRLIYFSYDVKMKEKGDIPEGYSVSREKKERFSLILESASTNQTSMYLCASTSHTGFQETQYFGPGTRLLVL.

Details on this clonotype: Since a much larger clone is just one base distant, this may be a read error. This chain joins TRBV5-1 and TRBJ2-7; a possible D gene is TRBD2 (6 bases). Germline V CDR1 and CDR2: SGHRS, YFSETQ. This CDR3 spans 13 amino acids. V lost 0 bases and J lost 6, with 10 bases in between. CDR3 sequence reads: CASSLGREVEQYF. The CDR3 DNA is TGCGCCAGCAGCTTGGGGAGGGAGGTCGAGCAGTACTTC.

In this sample, this clonotype turned up a few times. The rearrangement links TRBV7-9 to TRBJ1-3; 8 bases align to TRBD1. The CDR3 totals 15 residues. CDR1 SEHNR and CDR2 FQNEAQ come from the germline V gene (reference sequence). Trimming removed 5 bases from V and 3 bases from J; junction bases left unmatched: 6. The CDR3: CASSLTGQGGNTIYF. The CDR3 bases are TGTGCCAGCAGCCTTACAGGACAGGGTGGAAACACCATATATTTT.

This clonotype occurred many times. The junction and the germline gene differ at one end; a read error may be behind it. The chain recombines TRBV11-2 with TRBJ1-5; D not certain. The germline V gene has CDR1 SGHAT and CDR2 FQNNGV. This CDR3 has 14 residues. The CDR3, as DNA: TGTGCCATCAGCTCTCAGGACCCTAATCAGCCCCAGCATTTT. Its protein product is CAISSQDPNQPQHF.

This clonotype showed up just a few times. The chain has TRBV6-6 and TRBJ1-4; tentatively, D is TRBD1 (5 bases). V dropped 2 bases and J dropped 7 bases, with 11 bases sitting between them. The germline CDR1 and CDR2 sequences are MNHNY and SVGAGI (reference sequence). The CDR3 is made up of 14 amino acids. The CDR3 region is CASSYGAAGEKLFF. CDR3 sequence (DNA): TGTGCCAGCAGTTACGGGGCGGCGGGTGAAAAACTGTTTTTT.

This clonotype was picked up one time. This may be a read error, as it is one base from a much larger clone. The chain recombines TRBV12-2 with TRBJ2-1; the DNA was not used to check the table's D call, TRBD2. TRBV12-2 is flagged as a pseudogene. CDR3 length: 17 amino acids. The CDR3 DNA reads TGTGTAAGTCGCCCCCACCGGGGATCCTCCCGCGACAATGAGCAGTTCTTC. Protein sequence: CVSRPHRGSSRDNEQFF.

This chain joins TRBV14 and TRBJ2-2, with D tentatively TRBD2 (5 bases). Looked up from germline, CDR1 is SGHDN and CDR2 is FVKESK. With 3 bases removed from V and 7 bases from J, the gap between germline ends came to 18 bases. This CDR3 region has 16 residues. This CDR3 is CASSHRRTGFSGELFF. The CDR3 nucleotides read TGTGCCAGCAGCCACAGAAGGACGGGATTTAGCGGGGAGCTGTTTTTT. The full variable domain, completed using reference TRBV14 and TRBJ2-2, is EAGVTQFPSHSVIEKGQTVTLRCDPISGHDNLYWYRRVMGKEIKFLLHFVKESKQDESGMPNNRFLAERTGGTYSTLKVQPAELEDSGVYFCASSHRRTGFSGELFFGEGSRLTVL.

Comment on this clonotype: At one end, the junction sequence differs from germline, possibly due to a read error. The chain's CDR3 is CAGSIQGVTEAFF. CDR3 nucleotides: TGTGCCGGCAGTATTCAGGGTGTGACTGAAGCTTTCTTT. The V call is TRBV6-5, the J call TRBJ1-1; possibly TRBD1 for D (5 bases). This CDR3 has 13 residues. Germline values: CDR1 MNHEY, CDR2 SVGAGI.

This rearrangement joins TRBV10-2 to TRBJ2-7; the D is unclear. The CDR3 length is 12 residues. Trimming removed 4 bases at V and 7 bases at J, with 11 bases between. Germline V lookup: CDR1 WSHSY, CDR2 SAAADI. The CDR3 region has the DNA TGCGCCAGCAGTGTCGCGGTGGGTGAGCAGTACTTC. It encodes CASSVAVGEQYF.